These T cell receptor beta chains were read from a single sample in a study of CD8 T cells in Susac syndrome. TCRdb recomputed calls from the immunoSEQ multiplex PCR reads with MiXCR, one row per CDR3 protein. This table has over 100,000 distinct CDR3 sequences, roughly 90% appearing once. Sequenced: CD8+ T cells from PBMCs. The source of these receptors is a human donor in good health. Both conserved end residues are part of each CDR3. The order of the fields is J gene, clone size, D gene, V gene, CDR3 DNA, CDR3 protein. The D gene is left open where the match is weak. Clone size is shown for a subset of rows, as once, few, many or a class of expanded clone.

>TRBJ1-1|-|-|TRBV20-1
TGCAGTGCGCGAGCGACAGTGAACACTGAAGCTTTCTTT
CSARATVNTEAFF
>TRBJ1-2|-|-|TRBV19
TGTGCCAGTAGTAGGGGGTCTAGCGGCTACACCTTC
CASSRGSSGYTF
>TRBJ2-3|-|TRBD2|TRBV7-9
TGTGCCAGCAGCCCCATCTCCGCGGGGGGGCTGGCAGATACGCAGTATTTT
CASSPISAGGLADTQYF
>TRBJ2-2|-|-|TRBV5-4
TGTGCCAGCAGCCTCAGGGACGGAAGCAACACCGGGGAGCTGTTTTTT
CASSLRDGSNTGELFF
>TRBJ2-1|-|-|TRBV14
TGTGCCAGCAGCCAGCGGACAGCCTCCTACAATGAGCAGTTCTTC
CASSQRTASYNEQFF
>TRBJ2-5|few|-|TRBV7-8
TGTGCCAGCAGCTTAAGGGCAGGGCTCGAGACCCAGTACTTC
CASSLRAGLETQYF
>TRBJ2-7|once|TRBD1|TRBV5-1
TGCGCCAGCAGCTTAGCCGGGACAGAAAACTACGAGCAGTACTTC
CASSLAGTENYEQYF
>TRBJ2-1|-|TRBD2|TRBV5-4
TGCCCTGAGCGGGGGCCAAGGAATGAGCAGTTCTTC
CPERGPRNEQFF
>TRBJ2-1|-|-|TRBV7-9
TGTGCCAGCAGCTCCTTTGTTATCTACAATGAGCAGTTCTTC
CASSSFVIYNEQFF
>TRBJ1-5|-|-|TRBV12-3/TRBV12-4
TGTGCCAGCAGTTCGTTACGGGGGCGCAATCAGCCCCAGCATTTT
CASSSLRGRNQPQHF
>TRBJ2-7|once|-|TRBV2
TGTGCCAGCAGTGGCGGGACAGCCCTGATTACCTACGAGCAGTACTTC
CASSGGTALITYEQYF
>TRBJ1-2|-|-|TRBV7-9
TGTGCCAGCAGCTCCCCTGAGGGAAACTATGGCTACACCTTC
CASSSPEGNYGYTF
>TRBJ2-2|-|-|TRBV28
TGTGCCAGCAGCCCAGGACCGTACACCGGGGAGCTGTTTTTT
CASSPGPYTGELFF
>TRBJ2-2|-|TRBD1|TRBV6-2/TRBV6-3
TGTGCCAGCAGGGGACAGGGAGTGGTATTTACCGGGGAGCTGTTTTTT
CASRGQGVVFTGELFF
>TRBJ1-2|-|-|TRBV29-1
TGCAGCGTTGGGACAGTTTATGGCTACACCTTC
CSVGTVYGYTF
>TRBJ2-3|once|TRBD2|TRBV7-3
TGTGCCAGCACCTCCCAGGCGGGGGTGATCCCAGATACGCAGTATTTT
CASTSQAGVIPDTQYF
>TRBJ1-5|-|-|TRBV7-2
TGTGCCAGCAGCTTAGTCCAAGTGAGGGGGGGTGATCAGCCCCAGCATTTT
CASSLVQVRGGDQPQHF